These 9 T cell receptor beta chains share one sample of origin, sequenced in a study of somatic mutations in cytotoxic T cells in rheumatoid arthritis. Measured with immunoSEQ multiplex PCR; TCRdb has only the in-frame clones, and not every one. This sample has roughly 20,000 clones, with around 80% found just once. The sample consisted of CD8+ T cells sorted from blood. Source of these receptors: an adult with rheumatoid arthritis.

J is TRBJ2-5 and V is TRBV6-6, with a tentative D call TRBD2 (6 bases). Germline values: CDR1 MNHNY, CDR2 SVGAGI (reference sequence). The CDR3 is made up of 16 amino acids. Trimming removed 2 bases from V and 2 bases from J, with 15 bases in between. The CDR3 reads CASSYLLVAGQETQYF. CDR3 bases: TGTGCCAGCAGTTACCTGTTAGTGGCGGGGCAAGAGACCCAGTACTTC.

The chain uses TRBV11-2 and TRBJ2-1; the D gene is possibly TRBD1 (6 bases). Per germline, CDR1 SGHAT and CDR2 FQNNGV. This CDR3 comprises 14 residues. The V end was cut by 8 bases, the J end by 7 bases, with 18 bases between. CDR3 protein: CASPAPGAENEQFF. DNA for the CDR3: TGTGCCAGCCCTGCCCCAGGGGCGGAAAATGAGCAGTTCTTC.

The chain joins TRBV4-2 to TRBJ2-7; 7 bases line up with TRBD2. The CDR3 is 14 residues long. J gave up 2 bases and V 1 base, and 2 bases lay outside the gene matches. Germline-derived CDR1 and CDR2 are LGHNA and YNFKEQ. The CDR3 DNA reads TGTGCCAGCAGCCAAGGGGGGGGTCCCTACGAGCAGTACTTC. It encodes CASSQGGGPYEQYF.

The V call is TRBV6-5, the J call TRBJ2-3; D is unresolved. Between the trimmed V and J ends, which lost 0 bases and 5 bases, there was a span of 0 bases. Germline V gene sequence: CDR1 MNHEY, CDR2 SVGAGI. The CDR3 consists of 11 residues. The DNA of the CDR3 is TGTGCCAGCAGTTACTCAGATACGCAGTATTTT. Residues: CASSYSDTQYF.

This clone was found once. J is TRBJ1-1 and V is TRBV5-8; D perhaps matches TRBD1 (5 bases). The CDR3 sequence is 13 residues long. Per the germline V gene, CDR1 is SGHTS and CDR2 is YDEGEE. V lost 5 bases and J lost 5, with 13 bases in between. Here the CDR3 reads CASSARVWTEAFF. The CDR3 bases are TGTGCCAGCAGTGCCAGGGTCTGGACTGAAGCTTTCTTT.

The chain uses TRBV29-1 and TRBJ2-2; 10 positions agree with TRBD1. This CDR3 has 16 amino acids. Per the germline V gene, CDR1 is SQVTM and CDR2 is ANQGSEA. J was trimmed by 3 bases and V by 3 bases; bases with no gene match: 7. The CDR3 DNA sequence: TGCAGCGTTGAGGGGGGGACAGGGGTAGACACCGGGGAGCTGTTTTTT. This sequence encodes CSVEGGTGVDTGELFF.

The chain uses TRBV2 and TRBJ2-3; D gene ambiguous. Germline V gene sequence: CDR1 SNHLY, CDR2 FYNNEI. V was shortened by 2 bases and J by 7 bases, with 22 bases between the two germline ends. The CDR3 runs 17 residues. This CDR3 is CASSEFGYVDPNNTQYF. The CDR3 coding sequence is TGTGCCAGCAGTGAATTTGGGTATGTGGACCCAAACAATACGCAGTATTTT.

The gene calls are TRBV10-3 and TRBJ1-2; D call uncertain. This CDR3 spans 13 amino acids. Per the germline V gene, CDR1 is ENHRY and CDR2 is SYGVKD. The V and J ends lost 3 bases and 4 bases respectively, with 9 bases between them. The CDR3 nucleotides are TGTGCCATCAGTGAAGCAGACTCCTATGGCTACACCTTC. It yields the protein CAISEADSYGYTF.

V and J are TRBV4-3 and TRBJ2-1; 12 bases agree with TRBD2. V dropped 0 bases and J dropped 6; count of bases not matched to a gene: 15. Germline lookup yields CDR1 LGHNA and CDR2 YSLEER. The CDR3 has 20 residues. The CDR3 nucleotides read TGCGCCAGCAGCCAAGATTGGGCTAGCGGGGGGGCCTGGGTCGGCAATGAGCAGTTCTTC. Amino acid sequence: CASSQDWASGGAWVGNEQFF.